The clone carrying this T cell receptor beta chain was recorded a few times. What was sequenced were expressed TCRB transcripts, since all of the isolated RNA had been reverse transcribed. The repertoire was sequenced with immunoSEQ multiplex PCR; TCRdb's copy has only in-frame clones and lacks some. The sample holds 350,000 to 450,000 clones, about 14% seen once. This entry belongs to a study of beta chain features in type 1 diabetes. This TCR was recovered from a young woman in good health. Sequenced: naive CD4+ T cells from blood.

CDR3 sequence: CASSSWEGNEQFF. CDR3 nucleotide sequence: TGTGCCAGCAGCTCGTGGGAGGGCAATGAGCAGTTCTTC. This chain uses TRBV7-3 with TRBJ2-1; TRBD2 matches at 7 bases. The trim removed 4 bases at V and 6 bases at J, leaving 3 bases unmatched. CDR3 size: 13 residues. Germline assignment: CDR1 SGHTA and CDR2 FQGTGA.